One T cell receptor (beta chain) is described in this entry. The assay was immunoSEQ multiplex PCR, and TCRdb's table has in-frame clones only and misses some. The table shows some 130,000 clones, with over 85% occurring only once. The entry originates in a study of control samples from healthy donors and cancer patients. This CDR3 is 16 amino acids long. CDR1 SGHDT and CDR2 YYEEEE come from the germline V gene. Deletions cut 3 bases from V and 3 bases from J, with 18 bases between. The TCR sequence derives from a man younger than 30 in good health. Sequenced: blood. The chain employs TRBV5-6 and TRBJ1-2; D possibly corresponds to TRBD1 (5 bases). CDR3 in amino acids: CASSSEFGAKDYGYTF. In nucleotides, the CDR3 is TGTGCCAGCAGCTCGGAGTTCGGGGCAAAAGACTATGGCTACACCTTC. The full variable domain, in which reference TRBV5-6 and TRBJ1-2 provide the parts outside the CDR3, is DAGVTQSPTHLIKTRGQQVTLRCSPKSGHDTVSWYQQALGQGPQFIFQYYEEEERQRGNFPDRFSGHQFPNYSSELNVNALLLGDSALYLCASSSEFGAKDYGYTFGSGTRLTVV.